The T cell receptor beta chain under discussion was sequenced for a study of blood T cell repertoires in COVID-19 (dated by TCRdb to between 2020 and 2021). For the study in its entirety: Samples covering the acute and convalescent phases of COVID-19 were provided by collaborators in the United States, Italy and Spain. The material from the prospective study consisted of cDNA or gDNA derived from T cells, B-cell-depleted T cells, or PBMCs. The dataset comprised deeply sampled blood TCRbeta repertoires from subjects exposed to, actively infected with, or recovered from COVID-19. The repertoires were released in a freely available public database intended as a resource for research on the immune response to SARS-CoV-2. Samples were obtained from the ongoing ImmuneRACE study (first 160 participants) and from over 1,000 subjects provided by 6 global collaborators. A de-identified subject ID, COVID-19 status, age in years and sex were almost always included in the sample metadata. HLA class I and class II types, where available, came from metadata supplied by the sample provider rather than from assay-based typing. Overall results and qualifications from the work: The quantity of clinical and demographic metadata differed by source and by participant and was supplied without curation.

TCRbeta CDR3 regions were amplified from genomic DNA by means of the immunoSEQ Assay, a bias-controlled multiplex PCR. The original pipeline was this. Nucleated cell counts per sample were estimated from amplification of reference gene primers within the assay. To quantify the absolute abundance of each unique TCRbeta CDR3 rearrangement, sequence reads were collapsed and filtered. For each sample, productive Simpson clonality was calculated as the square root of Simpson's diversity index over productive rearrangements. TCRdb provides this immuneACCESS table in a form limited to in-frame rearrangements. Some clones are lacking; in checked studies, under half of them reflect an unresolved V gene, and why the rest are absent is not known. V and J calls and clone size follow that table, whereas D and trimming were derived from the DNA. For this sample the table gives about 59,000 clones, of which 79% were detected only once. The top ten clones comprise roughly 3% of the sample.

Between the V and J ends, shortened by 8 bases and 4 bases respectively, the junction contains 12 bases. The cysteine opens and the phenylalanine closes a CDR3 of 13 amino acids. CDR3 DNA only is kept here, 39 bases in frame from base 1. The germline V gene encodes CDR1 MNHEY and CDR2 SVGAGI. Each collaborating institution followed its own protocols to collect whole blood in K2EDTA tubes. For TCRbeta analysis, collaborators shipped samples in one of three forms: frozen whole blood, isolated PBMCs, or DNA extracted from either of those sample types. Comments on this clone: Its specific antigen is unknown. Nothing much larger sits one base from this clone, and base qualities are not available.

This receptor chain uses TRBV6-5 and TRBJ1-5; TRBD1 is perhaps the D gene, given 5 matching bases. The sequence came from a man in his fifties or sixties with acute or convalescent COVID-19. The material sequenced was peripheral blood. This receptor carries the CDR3 CASGPQGNQPQHF. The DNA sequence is TGTGCCAGCGGCCCTCAGGGAAATCAGCCCCAGCATTTT.